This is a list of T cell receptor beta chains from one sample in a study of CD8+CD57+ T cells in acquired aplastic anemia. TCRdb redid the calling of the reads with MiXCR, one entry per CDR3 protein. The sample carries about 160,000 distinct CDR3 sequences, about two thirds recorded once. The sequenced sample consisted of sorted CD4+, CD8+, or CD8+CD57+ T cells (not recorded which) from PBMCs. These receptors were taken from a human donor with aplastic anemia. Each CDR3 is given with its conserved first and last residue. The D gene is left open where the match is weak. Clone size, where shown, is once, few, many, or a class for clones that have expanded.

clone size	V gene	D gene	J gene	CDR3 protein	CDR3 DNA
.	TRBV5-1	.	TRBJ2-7	CASSLGIQLGEQYF	TGCGCCAGCAGCTTGGGGATCCAGCTTGGGGAGCAGTACTTC
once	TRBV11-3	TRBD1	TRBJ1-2	CASSHDRDGYTF	TGTGCCAGCAGCCATGACAGGGATGGCTACACCTTC
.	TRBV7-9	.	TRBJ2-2	CASGVGELFF	TGTGCCTCTGGGGTCGGGGAGCTGTTTTTT
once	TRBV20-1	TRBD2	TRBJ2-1	CSARRAGEAYNEQFF	TGCAGTGCTAGAAGGGCGGGGGAGGCCTACAATGAGCAGTTCTTC
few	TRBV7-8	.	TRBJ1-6	CASSLRESSYNSPLHF	TGTGCCAGCAGCTTAAGGGAGAGCTCCTATAATTCACCCCTCCACTTT
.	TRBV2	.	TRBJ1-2	CASSEDSVVYGYTF	TGTGCCAGCAGTGAGGACAGCGTAGTCTATGGCTACACCTTC
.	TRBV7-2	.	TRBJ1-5	CASSLRIGFNQPQHF	TGTGCCAGCAGCCTTAGGATCGGATTCAATCAGCCCCAGCATTTT
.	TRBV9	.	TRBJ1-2	CASSVGQAYGYTF	TGTGCCAGCAGCGTAGGACAGGCCTATGGCTACACCTTC
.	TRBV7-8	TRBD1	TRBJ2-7	CASSYRDRAYEQYF	TGTGCCAGCAGCTACCGGGACAGGGCCTACGAGCAGTACTTC
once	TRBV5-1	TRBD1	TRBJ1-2	CASSLGGDSFYYGYTF	TGCGCCAGCAGCTTGGGGGGGGACAGTTTTTACTATGGCTACACCTTC
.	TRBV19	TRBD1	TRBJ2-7	CASSFDRGGRQYF	TGTGCCAGTAGTTTCGACAGGGGCGGGCGGCAGTACTTC
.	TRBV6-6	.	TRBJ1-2	CASNYGQFIGGYTF	TGTGCCAGCAACTATGGACAGTTCATTGGTGGCTACACCTTC
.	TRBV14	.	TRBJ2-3	CASSQESGRGTDTQYF	TGTGCCAGCAGCCAAGAGTCAGGGAGAGGCACAGATACGCAGTATTTT
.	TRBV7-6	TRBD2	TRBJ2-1	CASSLGTSGGSLPFF	TGTGCCAGCAGCTTAGGGACTAGCGGGGGGAGCCTCCCGTTCTTC
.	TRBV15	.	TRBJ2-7	CATSRANRVDEQYF	TGTGCCACCAGCAGAGCCAACAGGGTCGACGAGCAGTACTTC
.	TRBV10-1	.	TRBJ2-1	CASNGQPYNEQFF	TGCGCCAGCAACGGACAGCCCTACAATGAGCAGTTCTTC
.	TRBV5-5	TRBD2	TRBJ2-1	CASSLQTLAGRNEQFF	TGTGCCAGCAGCTTACAAACGCTAGCGGGAAGGAATGAGCAGTTCTTC
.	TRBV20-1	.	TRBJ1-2	CSAREDLGFGYTF	TGCAGTGCTAGAGAGGATTTGGGGTTTGGCTACACCTTC
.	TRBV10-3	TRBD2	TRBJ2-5	CASSQGASSGGLETQYF	TGTGCCAGCAGCCAAGGGGCGAGTAGCGGGGGTTTGGAGACCCAGTACTTC
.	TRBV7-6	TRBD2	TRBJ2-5	CASSLAAGTSGQETQYF	TGTGCCAGCAGCTTAGCCGCAGGGACTAGCGGACAAGAGACCCAGTACTTC
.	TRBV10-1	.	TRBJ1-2	CASSESSSLGYGYTF	TGCGCCAGCAGTGAGTCTTCCAGTTTGGGGTATGGCTACACCTTC
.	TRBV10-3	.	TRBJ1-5	CAISDDNQPQHF	TGTGCCATCAGTGACGATAATCAGCCCCAGCATTTT
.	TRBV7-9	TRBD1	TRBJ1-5	CASSLATGVNQPQHF	TGTGCCAGCAGCTTAGCCACAGGGGTCAATCAGCCCCAGCATTTT
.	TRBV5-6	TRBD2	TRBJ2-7	CASSVERLAGEAYEQYF	TGTGCCAGCAGCGTTGAGAGATTAGCGGGAGAAGCGTACGAGCAGTACTTC